This TCR beta chain was sequenced for a study of monozygotic twins with inflammatory bowel disease (dated by TCRdb to 2018 to 2020). With regard to the full study: The full study comprised 30 or so monozygotic twin pairs: nine German pairs (four IBD-concordant, five IBD-discordant) and 19 IBD-discordant Danish pairs. Within discordant pairs, disease-associated traits were sought mainly by comparing IBD patients with their genetically identical healthy co-twins. Each individual had, on average, about 151 000 unique TCRalpha sequences and 181 000 unique TCRbeta sequences available for analysis. What the work shows at the level of the full study, not this receptor alone: TCRbeta repertoire diversity, by inverse Simpson index, was decreased in IBD patients compared with their healthy co-twins. Background noise and inter-individual variability may have been introduced into the repertoires by the differing immunosuppressive treatments among patients. No difference in repertoire similarity was observed between concordant and discordant twins, possibly owing to limited statistical power. The analysis was unable to tell different T cell subtypes apart. Fewer clonotypes were shared with other individuals by IBD patients than by healthy twins, most markedly in patients showing signs of disease activity. The results gave no support for a single strong signal or clonotype linked to IBD.

From each donor, a 2.5 ml peripheral blood sample was drawn into PAXgene tubes and stored at -80 degrees C. Total RNA was isolated from whole blood with the PAXgene blood miRNA kit on an automated QIAcube, without T cell sorting. Peripheral blood from monozygotic twin pairs who were concordant or discordant for inflammatory bowel disease underwent deep TCRalpha and TCRbeta repertoire profiling using unique molecular barcoding. For every twin pair, smoking habits were documented, and each individual was categorised as a current, former or never smoker. The CDR3, cysteine through phenylalanine, is 12 amino acids long. The DNA is not on file. CDR1 MNHEY and CDR2 SVGEGT were looked up in the germline V gene. Library generation was performed with 5' RACE. Preparation of each TCR library used approximately 3,200 ng of total RNA. For each sample, cDNA synthesis with SMARTScribe reverse transcriptase was split into eight separate reactions. During cDNA synthesis, template switching introduced unique molecular identifiers that contained a 6-nucleotide sample barcode. TCRalpha and TCRbeta cDNA was amplified in two nested PCRs of 16 and 9 cycles, and bead purification was carried out after each PCR. Before amplification, the cDNA was treated with uracil DNA-glycosylase and purified using the QIAquick PCR purification kit. In the second PCR, Illumina TruSeq-compatible adapters and sample-specific barcodes were added. Library quality and concentration were checked on TapeStation and Qubit, and libraries were pooled at 5 ng each. Sequencing of the pooled libraries was done on an Illumina HiSeq2500 single-index Rapid Run using custom sequencing primers and 2 x 100 bp reads. Under the source paper's analysis protocol: UMI-based consensus assembly with MiGEC version 1.2.6 was used to correct PCR and sequencing errors. MiXCR version 2.1.1 was used to carry out V(D)J alignment, clonotype assembly and CDR3 extraction. To normalise gene usage, clonotype sharing and MAIT/NKT TCR abundance, the top 1000, 10 000 and 20 000 clonotypes in each sample were analysed. After downsampling to 27 000 UMIs, diversity was calculated as the inverse Simpson index using the vegan R package. Paired Mann-Whitney U tests on discordant twin pairs were used, with Benjamini-Hochberg multiple-testing correction. Each CDR3 protein sequence appears as one entry after TCRdb reprocessed the reads, and no DNA is included. The V and J calls were not made by the authors but by TCRdb's processing. In this sample's table one finds under 150,000 distinct CDR3 sequences. Approximately 2.5% of the sample lies in the top ten.

About this clonotype: What antigen it recognizes has not been identified.

The TCR was taken from a human donor with ulcerative colitis or Crohn's disease, or a healthy co-twin of an affected twin (not recorded which). The specimen was blood. The chain links TRBV6-2 or TRBV6-3 with TRBJ1-6. The CDR3 corresponds to CASRPVDNPLHF.